The T cell receptor beta chain described here comes from a study of T cells in Graves' hyperthyroidism and ophthalmopathy. Findings and caveats of the study: Peripheral blood also featured most of the thyroid clonotypes expanded above 0.001.

V gave up 6 bases and J gave up 4 bases; unmatched junction bases: 7. From germline, CDR1 is LNHDA and CDR2 SQIVND (reference sequence). This CDR3 has 14 residues. Over 18 months, lack of ophthalmopathy progression marked Graves' hyperthyroidism as stable. Diagnostic decisions used clinical symptoms, serum thyroxine and TRAb, thyroid ultrasound and orbital computed tomography. Turning to this clonotype: The target antigen is unknown.

Amplification yielded TCR beta CDR3 regions, with RNA transcripts as the source. HTBI primers were used for first-round RT-PCR of the TCR CDR3. MiXCR, applied by TCRdb to the multiplex PCR reads, yields one record per CDR3 protein. The sample records roughly 170,000 distinct CDR3 sequences, over 15% being singletons. The V call is TRBV19, the J call TRBJ2-7; 9 bases fit TRBD1. The receptor was isolated from a woman aged 50 to 60 with Graves' hyperthyroidism. Sequences were obtained from blood. Here the CDR3 reads CASREAGQGYEQYF. The CDR3 DNA is TGTGCCAGTAGAGAGGCGGGACAGGGTTACGAGCAGTACTTC.